This T cell receptor (beta chain) was recovered during a study of regulatory T cells in long-lasting Graves disease. This CDR3 has 13 amino acids. CDR1 MNHEY and CDR2 SMNVEV come from the germline V gene (reference sequence). This sample's time point: newly diagnosed GD, antithyroid drugs for less than 3 months. The TCR library was made from RNA that had been extracted from PBMCs in TRIzol. This clonotype was detected only a few times. One end of the junction fails to match germline, which may point to a read error. With iRepertoire HTBI primers and Arm-PCR of CDR3 regions, TCR beta libraries were built. TCRdb re-analysed the multiplex PCR reads in MiXCR, keeping a single row per CDR3 protein. The sample lists 600,000 to 650,000 distinct CDR3 sequences, around 17% seen once, with 15% to 20% in the top ten. The same data also contributed to another study, on T cells in Graves' hyperthyroidism and ophthalmopathy.

This TCR was sampled from a young woman with Graves disease. The sequencing here drew on peripheral blood mononuclear cells (PBMCs), taken at new diagnosis, from a patient treated with antithyroid drugs. The chain links TRBV27 to TRBJ1-6; D uncertain. The CDR3 sequence: CASSLSWSPPFHF. CDR3 coding DNA: TGTGCCAGCAGTTTATCGTGGAGTCCACCCTTCCACTTT.